A selection of T cell receptor beta chains follows, all from one sample in a study of cytomegalovirus exposure and HLA in healthy donors. Sequencing was performed with immunoSEQ multiplex PCR; in TCRdb, only in-frame clones are kept and a portion is missing. Of roughly 140,000 clones detected, roughly a tenth appear once; the ten largest clones hold approximately 2%. The sequencing sample was made of PBMCs. The receptors originated from a male donor in good health and CMV-seronegative. The CDR3 runs from the conserved cysteine through the conserved F or W. Fields, in order: clone size, J gene, V gene, CDR3 length, CDR3 protein. The size field is filled for only some rows; it gives once, few, many or a size class.

abundance: few; j_gene: TRBJ2-6; v_gene: TRBV14; len: 17; CDR3aa: CASSQAGQGKGANVLTF
abundance: NA; j_gene: TRBJ1-5; v_gene: TRBV28; len: 16; CDR3aa: CASSFLRGVASQPQHF
abundance: few; j_gene: TRBJ1-5; v_gene: TRBV7-2; len: 13; CDR3aa: CASSQTGNQPQHF
abundance: NA; j_gene: TRBJ2-7; v_gene: TRBV28; len: 12; CDR3aa: CASSLAERTQYF
abundance: few; j_gene: TRBJ2-1; v_gene: TRBV6-6; len: 14; CDR3aa: CASRHRAPYNEQFF
abundance: NA; j_gene: TRBJ1-3; v_gene: TRBV19; len: 14; CDR3aa: CASSLAGPGNTIYF
abundance: NA; j_gene: TRBJ2-1; v_gene: TRBV5-1; len: 15; CDR3aa: CASSSTGTYDDEQFF
abundance: NA; j_gene: TRBJ1-2; v_gene: TRBV7-2; len: 15; CDR3aa: CASSLEVSVIYGYTF
abundance: few; j_gene: TRBJ2-5; v_gene: TRBV7-3; len: 13; CDR3aa: CASSLSREETQYF
abundance: NA; j_gene: TRBJ1-6; v_gene: TRBV2; len: 15; CDR3aa: CASSGTGKNNSPLHF
abundance: NA; j_gene: TRBJ2-1; v_gene: TRBV4-1; len: 18; CDR3aa: CASSQVGRQRREYNEQFF
abundance: NA; j_gene: TRBJ1-1; v_gene: TRBV5-4; len: 13; CDR3aa: CASSDRGRTEAFF
abundance: few; j_gene: TRBJ1-5; v_gene: TRBV4-1; len: 17; CDR3aa: CASSQVGVTGGYQPQHF
abundance: NA; j_gene: TRBJ2-5; v_gene: TRBV7-2; len: 15; CDR3aa: CASSLSAGGGETQYF
abundance: few; j_gene: TRBJ2-7; v_gene: TRBV6-6; len: 14; CDR3aa: CASSLAGGYYEQYF
abundance: few; j_gene: TRBJ2-4; v_gene: TRBV14; len: 16; CDR3aa: CASSQTLSWGQNIQYF
abundance: NA; j_gene: TRBJ2-2; v_gene: TRBV5-1; len: 15; CDR3aa: CASSFGGGRSGELFF
abundance: NA; j_gene: TRBJ2-7; v_gene: TRBV5-6; len: 15; CDR3aa: CASSFQAGALYEQYF
abundance: few; j_gene: TRBJ2-5; v_gene: TRBV27; len: 16; CDR3aa: CASSSGLAGGQETQYF
abundance: NA; j_gene: TRBJ1-6; v_gene: TRBV5-1; len: 15; CDR3aa: CASSVGGTGGSPLHF
abundance: NA; j_gene: TRBJ2-7; v_gene: TRBV7-2; len: 14; CDR3aa: CASSPRTGDGEQYF
abundance: NA; j_gene: TRBJ1-4; v_gene: TRBV5-1; len: 17; CDR3aa: CASSHPEGQPTNEKLFF
abundance: few; j_gene: TRBJ1-4; v_gene: TRBV7-9; len: 16; CDR3aa: CASSDGTGTFNEKLFF
abundance: NA; j_gene: TRBJ2-2; v_gene: TRBV4-3; len: 16; CDR3aa: CASSLWGRGNTGELFF
abundance: NA; j_gene: TRBJ2-1; v_gene: TRBV19; len: 14; CDR3aa: CASSIAVSYNEQFF
abundance: few; j_gene: TRBJ2-1; v_gene: TRBV6-5; len: 15; CDR3aa: CASSLVQGAYNEQFF
abundance: few; j_gene: TRBJ2-2; v_gene: TRBV4-1; len: 16; CDR3aa: CATSPQGGQGTGELFF
abundance: few; j_gene: TRBJ2-2; v_gene: TRBV18; len: 16; CDR3aa: CASSPPGGSNTGELFF
abundance: NA; j_gene: TRBJ1-5; v_gene: TRBV6-6; len: 15; CDR3aa: CASRRDRIRNQPQHF
abundance: NA; j_gene: TRBJ1-2; v_gene: TRBV21-1; len: 16; CDR3aa: CASSKVSQGGNYGYTF
abundance: NA; j_gene: TRBJ2-5; v_gene: TRBV30; len: 13; CDR3aa: CAWSRDLQETQYF
abundance: few; j_gene: TRBJ1-3; v_gene: TRBV2; len: 15; CDR3aa: CASTIQGQAGNTIYF
abundance: NA; j_gene: TRBJ1-5; v_gene: TRBV19; len: 12; CDR3aa: CASSILDQPQHF
abundance: NA; j_gene: TRBJ1-5; v_gene: TRBV5-1; len: 14; CDR3aa: CASSSGGSNQPQHF
abundance: few; j_gene: TRBJ2-7; v_gene: TRBV6-1; len: 16; CDR3aa: CASSEMGGSPNYEQYF
abundance: few; j_gene: NA; v_gene: TRBV6-5; len: 14; CDR3aa: CASSYESGLYEQYF
abundance: few; j_gene: TRBJ1-6; v_gene: TRBV7-6; len: 16; CDR3aa: CASSLGGGDRASPLHF
abundance: NA; j_gene: TRBJ1-6; v_gene: TRBV4-3; len: 15; CDR3aa: CASSQDEGNNSPLHF
abundance: few; j_gene: TRBJ1-5; v_gene: TRBV6-5; len: 15; CDR3aa: CASKLGQNGNQPQHF
abundance: NA; j_gene: TRBJ1-2; v_gene: TRBV9; len: 16; CDR3aa: CASSVTGTGEGRGYTF
abundance: few; j_gene: TRBJ2-3; v_gene: TRBV5-4; len: 17; CDR3aa: CASSLVGVRGGEDTQYF
abundance: NA; j_gene: TRBJ1-5; v_gene: TRBV28; len: 18; CDR3aa: CASSLSPPWTGSNQPQHF
abundance: NA; j_gene: TRBJ1-1; v_gene: TRBV6-5; len: 14; CDR3aa: CASSYYGGDTEAFF
abundance: few; j_gene: TRBJ1-3; v_gene: TRBV30; len: 14; CDR3aa: CAWKYESSGNTIYF
abundance: few; j_gene: TRBJ1-2; v_gene: TRBV28; len: 13; CDR3aa: CASSLVRDYGYTF
abundance: few; j_gene: TRBJ1-2; v_gene: TRBV4-2; len: 14; CDR3aa: CASSRQGINYGYTF
abundance: NA; j_gene: TRBJ1-1; v_gene: TRBV5-1; len: 16; CDR3aa: CASSLSSTVGGTEAFF
abundance: NA; j_gene: TRBJ1-2; v_gene: TRBV14; len: 13; CDR3aa: CASSPRYRAGYTF
abundance: NA; j_gene: TRBJ1-1; v_gene: TRBV29-1; len: 13; CDR3aa: CSVGKLTNTEAFF
abundance: NA; j_gene: TRBJ2-1; v_gene: TRBV9; len: 16; CDR3aa: CASSARTSGGYNEQFF
abundance: few; j_gene: TRBJ2-3; v_gene: TRBV7-2; len: 13; CDR3aa: CASSLERTDTQYF